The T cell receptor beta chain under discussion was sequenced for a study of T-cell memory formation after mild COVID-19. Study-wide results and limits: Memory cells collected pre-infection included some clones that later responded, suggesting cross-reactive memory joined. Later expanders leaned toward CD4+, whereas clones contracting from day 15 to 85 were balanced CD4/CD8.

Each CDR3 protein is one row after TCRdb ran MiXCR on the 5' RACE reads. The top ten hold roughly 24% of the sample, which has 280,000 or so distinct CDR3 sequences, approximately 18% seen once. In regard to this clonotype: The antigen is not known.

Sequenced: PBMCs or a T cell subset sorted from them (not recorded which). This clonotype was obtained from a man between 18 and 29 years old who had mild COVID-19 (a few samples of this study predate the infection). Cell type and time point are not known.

DNA for the CDR3: TGCGCCAGCAGCACCGGGACTAGCGGGAGATACGAGCAGTACTTC. It translates to CASSTGTSGRYEQYF. The chain recombines TRBV5-1 with TRBJ2-7, with 14 bases lining up with TRBD2. The length of the CDR3 is 15 residues. J was trimmed by 4 bases and V by 4 bases; bases with no gene match: 4. Germline V CDR1 and CDR2: SGHRS, YFSETQ.